This TCR beta chain was found in a study of post-analysis software for immune sequencing data. Study background: Relapsing-remitting, secondary progressive and progressive-relapsing courses of multiple sclerosis were included.

Unique molecular identifiers tagged the TCR beta cDNA libraries. Hundreds of thousands of cDNA molecules came from roughly 1 to 10 million T cells. TCRdb re-called the PCR reads with MiXCR, one entry per CDR3 protein. The sample holds about 540,000 distinct CDR3 sequences, 34% seen once. This clonotype has a count of ten or more. What it binds is unknown. CDR3 length equals 14 residues. Looked up from germline, CDR1 is SQVTM and CDR2 is ANQGSEA. Unmatched junction bases numbered 7, after V lost 6 bases and J lost 4 bases. Study-level results: For normalized Chao1 diversity, multiple sclerosis patients scored significantly lower than controls did. Patients had higher frequencies than controls of a few TRBV segments, including TRBV5-6, TRBV5-1 and TRBV20-1. F-measure co-clustering was strong for batch-matched samples.

V gene TRBV29-1 combines with J gene TRBJ2-1, with TRBD2 matching over 9 bases. Specimen: blood. This TCR came from a girl between 2 and 17 years old with multiple sclerosis. As DNA, the CDR3 is TGCAGCGTCACCGGGACTAGCAATTACAATGAGCAGTTCTTC. Translation: CSVTGTSNYNEQFF.